The clone carrying this TCR beta chain was detected a few times. Its antigen is unidentified. Per the germline V gene, CDR1 is DFQATT and CDR2 is SNEGSKA (reference sequence). V lost 0 bases and J lost 6; bases outside the gene matches: 9. The CDR3 extends over 16 amino acids. This sample stems from a study of identical twins. Findings and limits, study-wide: For zero-insertion analyses, partial confounding could come from invariant MAIT and iNKT cells. Out-of-frame alpha sequences common to twins exhibited an excess of low generation probability.

A single record per CDR3 protein comes from TCRdb applying MiXCR to the 5' RACE reads. Among roughly 220,000 distinct CDR3 sequences, 5% to 7% were seen once, and the ten largest hold roughly 14%. This sample was shared with a second study, whose subject was T cells expressing NK-cell markers.

The chain combines TRBV20-1 with TRBJ2-1; 9 bases fit TRBD2. The sample consisted of CD8+ T cells sorted from blood. The TCR originated in a young woman in good health. The CDR3 DNA reads as TGCAGTGCTAGAGAGGGTCGGCTAGCGGGAATCAATGAGCAGTTCTTC. Its translation: CSAREGRLAGINEQFF.